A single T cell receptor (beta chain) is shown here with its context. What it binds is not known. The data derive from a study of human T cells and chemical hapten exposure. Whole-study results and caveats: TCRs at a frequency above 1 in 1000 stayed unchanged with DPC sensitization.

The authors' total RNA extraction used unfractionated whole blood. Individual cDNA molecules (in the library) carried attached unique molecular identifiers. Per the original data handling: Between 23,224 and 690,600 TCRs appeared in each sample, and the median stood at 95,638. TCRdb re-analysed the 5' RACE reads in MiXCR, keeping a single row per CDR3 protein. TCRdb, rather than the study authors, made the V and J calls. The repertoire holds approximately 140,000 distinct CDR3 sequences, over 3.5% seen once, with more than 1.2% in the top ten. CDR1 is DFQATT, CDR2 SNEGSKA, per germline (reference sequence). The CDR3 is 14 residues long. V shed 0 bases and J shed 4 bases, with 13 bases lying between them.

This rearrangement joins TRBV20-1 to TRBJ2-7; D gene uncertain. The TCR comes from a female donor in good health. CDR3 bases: TGCAGTGCTAGAGATCGATGGGCAGCGTACGAGCAGTACTTC. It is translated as CSARDRWAAYEQYF.